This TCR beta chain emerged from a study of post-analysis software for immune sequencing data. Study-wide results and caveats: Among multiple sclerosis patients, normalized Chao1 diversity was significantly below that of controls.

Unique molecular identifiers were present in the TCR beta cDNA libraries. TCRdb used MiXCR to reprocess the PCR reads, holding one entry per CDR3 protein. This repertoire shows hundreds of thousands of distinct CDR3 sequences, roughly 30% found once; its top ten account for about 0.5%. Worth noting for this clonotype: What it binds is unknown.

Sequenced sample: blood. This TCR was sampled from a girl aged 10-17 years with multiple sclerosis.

CDR3 region: CASGTGGMDEQFF. Written as DNA, the CDR3 is TGTGCTAGTGGTACGGGGGGCATGGATGAGCAGTTCTTC. This sequence joins TRBV12-5 and TRBJ2-1; TRBD2 might be the D (7 bases). The V end was cut by 5 bases, the J end by 8 bases, with 13 bases between. The CDR3 runs 13 residues. The germline CDR1 and CDR2 sequences are LGHNT and FRNRAP.